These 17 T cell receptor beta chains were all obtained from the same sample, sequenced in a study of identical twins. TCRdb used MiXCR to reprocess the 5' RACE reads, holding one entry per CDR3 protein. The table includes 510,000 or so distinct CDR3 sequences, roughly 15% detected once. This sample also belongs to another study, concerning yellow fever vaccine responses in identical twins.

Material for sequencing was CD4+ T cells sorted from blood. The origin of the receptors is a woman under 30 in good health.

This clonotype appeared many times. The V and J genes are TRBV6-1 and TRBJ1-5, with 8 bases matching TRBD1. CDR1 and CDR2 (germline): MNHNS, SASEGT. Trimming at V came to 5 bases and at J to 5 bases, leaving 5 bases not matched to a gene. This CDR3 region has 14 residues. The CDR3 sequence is CASSTLDRDQPQHF. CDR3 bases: TGTGCCAGCAGTACATTGGACAGGGATCAGCCCCAGCATTTT.

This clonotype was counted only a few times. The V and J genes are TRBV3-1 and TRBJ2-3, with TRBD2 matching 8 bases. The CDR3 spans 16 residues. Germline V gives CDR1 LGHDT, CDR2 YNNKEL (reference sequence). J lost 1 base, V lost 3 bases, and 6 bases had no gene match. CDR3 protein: CASSHPTSGRTDTQYF. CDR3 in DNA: TGTGCCAGCAGCCACCCTACTAGCGGTCGCACAGATACGCAGTATTTT.

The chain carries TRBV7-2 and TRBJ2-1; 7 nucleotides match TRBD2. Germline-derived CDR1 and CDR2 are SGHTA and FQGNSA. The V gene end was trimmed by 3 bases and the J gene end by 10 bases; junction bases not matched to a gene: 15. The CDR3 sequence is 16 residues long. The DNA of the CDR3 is TGTGCCAGCAGCTTTTTTATCGGTAGCGGGCCCAGAGAGCAGTTCTTC. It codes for CASSFFIGSGPREQFF.

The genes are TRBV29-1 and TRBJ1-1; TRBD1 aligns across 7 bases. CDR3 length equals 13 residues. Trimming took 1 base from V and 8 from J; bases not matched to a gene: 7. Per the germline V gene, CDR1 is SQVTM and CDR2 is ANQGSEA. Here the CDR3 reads CSVEGQGGVEAFF. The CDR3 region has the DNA TGCAGCGTTGAAGGGCAGGGGGGCGTGGAAGCTTTCTTT. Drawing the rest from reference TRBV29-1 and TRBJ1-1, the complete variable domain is SAVISQKPSRDICQRGTSLTIQCQVDSQVTMMFWYRQQPGQSLTLIATANQGSEATYESGFVIDKFPISRPNLTFSTLTVSNMSPEDSSIYLCSVEGQGGVEAFFGQGTRLTVV.

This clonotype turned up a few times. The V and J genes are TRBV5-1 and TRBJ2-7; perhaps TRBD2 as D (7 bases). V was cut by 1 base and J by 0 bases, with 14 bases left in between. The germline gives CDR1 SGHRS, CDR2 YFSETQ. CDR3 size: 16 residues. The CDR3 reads CASSLSGGSGSYEQYF. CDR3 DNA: TGCGCCAGCAGCTTGTCGGGGGGCAGTGGCTCCTACGAGCAGTACTTC. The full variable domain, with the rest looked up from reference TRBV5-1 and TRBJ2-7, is KAGVTQTPRYLIKTRGQQVTLSCSPISGHRSVSWYQQTPGQGLQFLFEYFSETQRNKGNFPGRFSGRQFSNSRSEMNVSTLELGDSALYLCASSLSGGSGSYEQYFGPGTRLTVT.

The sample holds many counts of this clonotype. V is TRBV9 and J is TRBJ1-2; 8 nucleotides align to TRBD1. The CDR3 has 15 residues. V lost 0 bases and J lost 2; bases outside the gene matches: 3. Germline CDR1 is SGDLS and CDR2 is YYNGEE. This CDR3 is CASSVGQGANYGYTF. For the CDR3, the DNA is TGTGCCAGCAGCGTAGGGCAGGGGGCGAACTATGGCTACACCTTC.

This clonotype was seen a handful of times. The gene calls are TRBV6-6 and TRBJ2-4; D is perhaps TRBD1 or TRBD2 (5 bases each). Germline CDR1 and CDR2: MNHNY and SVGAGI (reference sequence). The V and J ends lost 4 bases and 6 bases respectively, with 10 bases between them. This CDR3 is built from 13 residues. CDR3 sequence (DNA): TGTGCCAGCAGTTTTGGGACGGGAAACATTCAGTACTTC. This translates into CASSFGTGNIQYF.

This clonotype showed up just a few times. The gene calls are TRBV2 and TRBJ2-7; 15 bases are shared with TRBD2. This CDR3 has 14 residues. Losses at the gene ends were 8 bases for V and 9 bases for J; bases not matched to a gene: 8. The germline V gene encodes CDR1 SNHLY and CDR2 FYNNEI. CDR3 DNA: TGTGCCAGCGGGGAGGGACTAGCGGGAGGCATGCAGTACTTC. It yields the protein CASGEGLAGGMQYF.

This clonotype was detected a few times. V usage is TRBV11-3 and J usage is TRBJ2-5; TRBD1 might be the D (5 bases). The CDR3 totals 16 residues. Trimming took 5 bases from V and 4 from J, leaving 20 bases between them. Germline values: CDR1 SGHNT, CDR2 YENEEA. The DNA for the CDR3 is TGTGCCAGCAGCCGAACCCACCCCCGACAGAGAGAGACCCAGTACTTC. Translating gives CASSRTHPRQRETQYF.

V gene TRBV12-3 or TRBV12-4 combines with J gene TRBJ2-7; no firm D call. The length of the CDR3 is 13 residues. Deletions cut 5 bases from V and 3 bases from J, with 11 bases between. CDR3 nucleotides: TGTGCCAGCAGTCCCAACCGCCACTACGAGCAGTACTTC. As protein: CASSPNRHYEQYF.

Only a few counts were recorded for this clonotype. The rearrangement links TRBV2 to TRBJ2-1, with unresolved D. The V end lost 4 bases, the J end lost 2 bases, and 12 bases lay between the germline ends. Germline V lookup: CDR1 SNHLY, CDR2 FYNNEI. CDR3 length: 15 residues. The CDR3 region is CASSGSGGTYNEQFF. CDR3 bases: TGTGCCAGCAGTGGATCTGGTGGGACCTACAATGAGCAGTTCTTC.

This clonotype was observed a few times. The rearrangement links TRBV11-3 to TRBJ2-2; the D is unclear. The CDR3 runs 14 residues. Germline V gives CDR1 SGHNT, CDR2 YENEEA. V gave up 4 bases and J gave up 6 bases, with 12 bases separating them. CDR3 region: CASSSRSDPGELFF. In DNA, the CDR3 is TGTGCCAGCAGCTCCCGGTCGGACCCCGGGGAGCTGTTTTTT.

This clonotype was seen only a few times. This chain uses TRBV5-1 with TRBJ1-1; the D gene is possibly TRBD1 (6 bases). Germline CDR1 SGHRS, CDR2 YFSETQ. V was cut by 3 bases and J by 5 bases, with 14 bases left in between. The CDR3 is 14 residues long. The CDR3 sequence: CASSSKWQGTEAFF. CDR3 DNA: TGCGCCAGCAGCTCTAAATGGCAGGGGACTGAAGCTTTCTTT.

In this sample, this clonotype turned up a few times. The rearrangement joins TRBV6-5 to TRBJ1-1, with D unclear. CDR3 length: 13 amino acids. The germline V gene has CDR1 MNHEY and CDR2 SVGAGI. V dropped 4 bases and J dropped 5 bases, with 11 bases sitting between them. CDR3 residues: CASSSPGGTEAFF. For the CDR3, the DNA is TGTGCCAGCAGTTCACCGGGCGGAACTGAAGCTTTCTTT.

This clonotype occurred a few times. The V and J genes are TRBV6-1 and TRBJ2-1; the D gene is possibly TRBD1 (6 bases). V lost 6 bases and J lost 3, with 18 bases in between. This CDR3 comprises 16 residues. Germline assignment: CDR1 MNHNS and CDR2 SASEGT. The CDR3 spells CASRSLSQGRYNEQFF. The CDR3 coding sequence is TGTGCCAGCAGGTCGCTCTCTCAGGGGCGCTACAATGAGCAGTTCTTC.

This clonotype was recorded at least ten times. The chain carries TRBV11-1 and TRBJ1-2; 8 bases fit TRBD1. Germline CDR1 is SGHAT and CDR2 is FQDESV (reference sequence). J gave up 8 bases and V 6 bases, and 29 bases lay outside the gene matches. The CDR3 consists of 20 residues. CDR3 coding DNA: TGTGCCAGCAGGGCCAAACTTGGACCCGTACAACAGGGGGTGGCCGGCGGCTACACCTTC. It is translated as CASRAKLGPVQQGVAGGYTF.

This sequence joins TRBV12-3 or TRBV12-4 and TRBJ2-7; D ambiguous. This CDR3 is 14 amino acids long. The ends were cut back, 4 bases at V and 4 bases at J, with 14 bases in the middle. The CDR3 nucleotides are TGTGCCAGCAGTTCATCCGTTGGTAGGTACGAGCAGTACGTC. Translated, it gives CASSSSVGRYEQYV.